This T cell receptor (beta chain) is from a study of shared clonotypes between healthy human individuals. Study context: Two women and a few men aged 18 to 49 served as donors.

The J segment lost 3 bases and the V segment lost 4 bases, leaving 8 bases of the junction unmatched. The CDR3 has 16 amino acids. Germline CDR1 is SGHTA and CDR2 is FQGTGA. Some clones are missing from TCRdb's copy, which holds only in-frame ones; the method was immunoSEQ multiplex PCR. The table records 2 million to 2.5 million clones, approximately 95% of them present only once. This TCR was recovered from a man aged 18 to 29 in good health. Some clones in this sample may be carry-over from other donors' samples. The chain couples TRBV7-3 to TRBJ1-1; 10 positions match TRBD1. Input material: naive CD4+ T cells from PBMCs. The subset was: CD45RA+ positively selected. The CDR3 nucleotides read TGTGCCAGCAGCTCCGGGACAGGGGTGCTAGACACTGAAGCTTTCTTT. Protein sequence: CASSSGTGVLDTEAFF. The full variable domain, its missing parts supplied by reference TRBV7-3 and TRBJ1-1, is GAGVSQTPSNKVTEKGKYVELRCDPISGHTALYWYRQSLGQGPEFLIYFQGTGAADDSGLPNDRFFAVRPEGSVSTLKIQRTERGDSAVYLCASSSGTGVLDTEAFFGQGTRLTVV.